The 20 T cell receptor beta chains presented below share a single source sample, sequenced in a study of CD8 T cells in Susac syndrome. RNA amounts of about 0.45 to 1 ug underwent reverse transcription with random hexamers. TCRdb independently ran MiXCR on the immunoSEQ multiplex PCR reads; one entry per CDR3 protein. Among roughly 150,000 distinct CDR3 sequences listed, about 94% were seen once. Specimen: CD8+ T cells from PBMCs. These receptors all come from a human donor with multiple sclerosis.

The rearrangement uses TRBV4-1 and TRBJ2-7, with D possibly matching TRBD2 (5 bases). Trimming removed 3 bases from V and 3 bases from J, with 15 bases in between. CDR3 size: 15 residues. CDR1 and CDR2 (germline): MGHRA, YSYEKL. The CDR3 spells CASSHRGSEIYEQYF. DNA of the CDR3: TGCGCCAGCAGCCACCGCGGGTCCGAAATCTACGAGCAGTACTTC.

The chain carries TRBV2 and TRBJ2-4; D might be TRBD1 (6 bases). V was shortened by 2 bases and J by 3 bases, with 11 bases between the two germline ends. The CDR3 has 15 residues. Germline V lookup: CDR1 SNHLY, CDR2 FYNNEI. This chain's CDR3 is CASSEWTDGKNIQYF. The CDR3 DNA reads as TGTGCCAGCAGTGAATGGACAGATGGCAAAAACATTCAGTACTTC.

This chain uses TRBV7-8 with TRBJ2-7; D is ambiguous. V was shortened by 5 bases and J by 0 bases, with 8 bases between the two germline ends. The CDR3 is 13 amino acids. In germline, CDR1 is SGHVS, CDR2 FQNEAQ. Here the CDR3 reads CASSTRPSYEQYF. In nucleotides, the CDR3 is TGTGCCAGCAGCACCCGCCCCTCCTACGAGCAGTACTTC.

The rearrangement links TRBV5-6 to TRBJ2-4, with D possibly called TRBD1 or TRBD2 (5 bases each). The CDR3 contains 15 residues. Germline V gene data show CDR1 as SGHDT and CDR2 as YYEEEE. With 4 bases removed from V and 0 bases from J, the gap between germline ends came to 11 bases. CDR3 sequence: CASSEGPLAKNIQYF. Here the CDR3 DNA reads TGTGCCAGCAGCGAGGGACCGCTAGCCAAAAACATTCAGTACTTC.

V is TRBV15 and J is TRBJ1-5, with 11 bases matching TRBD1. Germline V gives CDR1 LNHNV, CDR2 YYDKDF (reference sequence). V was clipped by 5 bases and J by 2 bases; unmatched bases: 5. CDR3 length: 16 amino acids. The chain's CDR3 is CATSPDRGQGNQPQHF. CDR3 bases: TGTGCCACCAGCCCGGACAGGGGGCAAGGCAATCAGCCCCAGCATTTT. The full variable domain, rest sourced from reference TRBV15 and TRBJ1-5, is DAMVIQNPRYQVTQFGKPVTLSCSQTLNHNVMYWYQQKSSQAPKLLFHYYDKDFNNEADTPDNFQSRRPNTSFCFLDIRSPGLGDTAMYLCATSPDRGQGNQPQHFGDGTRLSIL.

This sequence joins TRBV9 and TRBJ2-2; 7 bases are a match to TRBD2. Germline values: CDR1 SGDLS, CDR2 YYNGEE. V dropped 7 bases and J dropped 5; count of bases not matched to a gene: 8. The CDR3 runs to 14 residues. The CDR3 protein is CASRAQGGTGELFF. The CDR3 DNA reads TGTGCCAGCCGGGCCCAGGGAGGGACCGGGGAGCTGTTTTTT. The full variable domain, rest sourced from reference TRBV9 and TRBJ2-2, is DSGVTQTPKHLITATGQRVTLRCSPRSGDLSVYWYQQSLDQGLQFLIQYYNGEERAKGNILERFSAQQFPDLHSELNLSSLELGDSALYFCASRAQGGTGELFFGEGSRLTVL.

This chain uses TRBV29-1 with TRBJ1-2; the D gene is possibly TRBD1 (6 bases). With 3 bases removed from V and 1 base from J, the gap between germline ends came to 15 bases. Germline CDR1 and CDR2: SQVTM and ANQGSEA. The CDR3 covers 15 residues. The CDR3 region is CSVDYGQRGNYGYTF. The CDR3 coding sequence is TGCAGCGTTGACTACGGACAGCGTGGTAACTATGGCTACACCTTC.

The chain joins TRBV29-1 to TRBJ2-1, with TRBD2 matching over 10 bases. Trimming took 4 bases from V and 4 from J; bases not matched to a gene: 4. The germline V gene encodes CDR1 SQVTM and CDR2 ANQGSEA. CDR3 size: 14 residues. The CDR3 reads CSVVLAGPYNEQFF. The CDR3 DNA reads TGCAGCGTTGTACTAGCGGGGCCGTACAATGAGCAGTTCTTC.

The V and J genes are TRBV4-2 and TRBJ2-5; unclear D gene. The CDR3 loop spans 14 amino acids. Germline lookup yields CDR1 LGHNA and CDR2 YNFKEQ. With 2 bases removed from V and 9 bases from J, the gap between germline ends came to 16 bases. CDR3 nucleotide sequence: TGTGCCAGCAGCCAAAGGTCGCAAGACGAGGCCCAGTACTTC. This sequence encodes CASSQRSQDEAQYF.

V and J are TRBV9 and TRBJ2-1; TRBD2 agrees at 12 bases. Germline CDR1 and CDR2: SGDLS and YYNGEE. J was trimmed by 10 bases and V by 2 bases; bases with no gene match: 7. The CDR3 contains 15 residues. CDR3 sequence reads: CASSVSSGGAREQFF. The DNA for the CDR3 is TGTGCCAGCAGCGTCTCTAGCGGGGGGGCGAGGGAGCAGTTCTTC.

This chain connects TRBV7-9 to TRBJ2-6; 9 bases line up with TRBD1. CDR3 size: 19 residues. Trimming took 5 bases from V and 2 from J; bases not matched to a gene: 13. CDR1 SEHNR and CDR2 FQNEAQ come from the germline V gene (reference sequence). CDR3 DNA: TGTGCCAGCAGCCCCCAACCCGGACAGGGGAGCACTGGGGCCAACGTCCTGACTTTC. As protein: CASSPQPGQGSTGANVLTF.

The V call is TRBV13, the J call TRBJ2-7; unclear D gene. The CDR3 sequence is 13 residues long. V lost 3 bases and J 6 bases, leaving 12 bases between the germline ends. Germline assignment: CDR1 PRHDT and CDR2 FYEKMQ (reference sequence). This chain's CDR3 is CASSFPSGSEQYF. The CDR3 region has the DNA TGTGCCAGCAGCTTCCCCTCCGGGTCCGAGCAGTACTTC.

For the CDR3, the DNA is TGTGCCAGCAGCGGATTAGGTCCGACAGGGCATTACGAGCAGTACTTC. The encoded protein is CASSGLGPTGHYEQYF. This chain uses TRBV9 with TRBJ2-7, with 7 bases lining up with TRBD1. Trimming at V came to 3 bases and at J to 4 bases, leaving 13 bases not matched to a gene. The germline V gene encodes CDR1 SGDLS and CDR2 YYNGEE. The CDR3 contains 16 residues.

The chain combines TRBV14 with TRBJ1-1; D not certain. The V gene lost 2 bases and the J gene lost 3 bases, with 7 bases spanning the gap. Germline loops: CDR1 SGHDN, CDR2 FVKESK. This CDR3 is built from 13 residues. The CDR3 sequence is CASSQHGDTEAFF. DNA of the CDR3: TGTGCCAGCAGCCAACATGGGGACACTGAAGCTTTCTTT.

The chain links TRBV3-1 to TRBJ2-7, with D possibly being TRBD2 (6 bases). V lost 4 bases to trimming and J lost 2 bases, with 15 bases between them. The CDR3 contains 15 residues. Germline V gene sequence: CDR1 LGHDT, CDR2 YNNKEL (reference sequence). The CDR3 nucleotides read TGTGCCAGCAGCCCCGGGGGTGGTTACACCTACGAGCAGTACTTC. Protein sequence: CASSPGGGYTYEQYF.

This clonotype was found once. The V and J genes are TRBV30 and TRBJ1-2; D remains ambiguous. The CDR3 has 13 residues. V was trimmed by 0 bases and J by 6 bases, leaving 11 bases between them. Germline CDR1 reads GTSNPN; CDR2 reads SVGIG (reference sequence). CDR3 nucleotide sequence: TGTGCCTGGAGTGTTGGGAGCGGCGATGGCTACACCTTC. Its translation: CAWSVGSGDGYTF.

The rearrangement uses TRBV6-5 and TRBJ1-2; unclear D gene. CDR1 is MNHEY, CDR2 SVGAGI, per germline. CDR3 size: 14 residues. V gave up 0 bases and J gave up 8 bases, with 13 bases separating them. The CDR3 spells CASSYSETPKGYTF. CDR3 bases: TGTGCCAGCAGTTACTCTGAGACACCGAAGGGCTACACCTTC.

The CDR3 nucleotides read TGTGCCTGGAGTGAGGGCACCCCCTACGAGCAGTACTTC. This gives the protein CAWSEGTPYEQYF. This sequence joins TRBV30 and TRBJ2-7; D gene ambiguous. The CDR3 consists of 13 residues. Germline lookup yields CDR1 GTSNPN and CDR2 SVGIG (reference sequence). V was trimmed by 1 base and J by 2 bases, leaving 9 bases between them.

This chain uses TRBV20-1 with TRBJ2-2; 13 bases map to TRBD2. Germline V gene data show CDR1 as DFQATT and CDR2 as SNEGSKA (reference sequence). V lost 2 bases to trimming and J lost 4 bases; unmatched junction nucleotides: 4. This CDR3 comprises 16 residues. CDR3 in amino acids: CSARTSGGEFTGELFF. The DNA for the CDR3 is TGCAGTGCTAGAACTAGCGGGGGGGAATTCACCGGGGAGCTGTTTTTT.

This chain uses TRBV7-8 with TRBJ1-1; 8 bases are a match to TRBD1. CDR1 SGHVS and CDR2 FQNEAQ come from the germline V gene. The junction had 9 bases not matched to a gene; V was cut back by 5 bases and J by 10 bases. The CDR3 is 13 amino acids. The CDR3 here is CASSRLDREGAFF. The CDR3 nucleotides read TGTGCCAGCAGCCGCCTGGACAGGGAAGGAGCTTTCTTT.